The present TCR beta chain was sequenced within a study of blood T cell repertoires in COVID-19 (dated by TCRdb to 2019 to 2021). For context, the study as a whole: Collaborator samples came from the United States, Italy and Spain and covered acute and convalescent phases of COVID-19. The material from the prospective study consisted of cDNA or gDNA derived from T cells, B-cell-depleted T cells, or PBMCs. Subjects who had been exposed to COVID-19, were actively infected with it, or had recovered from it provided the deeply sampled blood TCRbeta repertoires that made up the dataset. The repertoires were made available in a free public database intended to serve as a resource for research on the immune response to SARS-CoV-2. The samples were drawn from two sources: the first 160 participants of the ongoing ImmuneRACE study, and 1,254 subjects contributed by 6 global collaborators. A de-identified subject ID, COVID-19 status, age in years and sex were almost always included in the sample metadata. HLA class I and class II types, where available, came from metadata supplied by the sample provider rather than from assay-based typing.

Points the paper makes about the study in general: The amount of clinical and demographic metadata varied by source and participant and was provided uncurated.

TCRbeta CDR3 regions were amplified from genomic DNA using the immunoSEQ Assay, a bias-controlled multiplex PCR. In the original analysis: Within the assay, amplification of reference gene primers was used to estimate how many nucleated cells each sample contained. To quantify the absolute abundance of each unique TCRbeta CDR3 rearrangement, sequence reads were collapsed and filtered. Productive Simpson clonality was computed per sample as the square root of Simpson's diversity index over productive rearrangements. TCRdb took this table from immuneACCESS and kept in-frame rearrangements with V and J called. Such tables lack part of the clones; where checked against another copy, unresolved V genes explain under half of the gap, and the rest is unexplained. From that table come the V and J calls and clone size; the DNA was used to work out D and trimming. The sample data list about 250,000 clones, and about 85% of these were observed just once. About 1% of the sample comes from the top ten.

On this clone: The clone's antigen remains unknown. The input lacks base qualities; no much larger clone sits a single base away.

At one collaborating source in Seattle, patients were enrolled during active infection and were followed longitudinally through the course of disease. Each collaborating institution followed its own protocols to collect whole blood in K2EDTA tubes. Collaborator samples were shipped for TCRbeta analysis as frozen whole blood, isolated PBMCs, or DNA extracted from either sample type. Including cysteine and phenylalanine, the CDR3 has 14 amino acids. Only the CDR3 DNA is retained, 42 bases long and in frame from the first base. Based on the germline V gene (reference sequence), the CDR1 and CDR2 sequences are LGHDT and YNNKEL. The junction shows trimming of 7 bases on V and 3 bases on J, and the gene matches do not reach 6 bases of it.

The sequencing input was peripheral blood. The sequence links TRBV3-1 (or the pseudogene TRBV3-2) to TRBJ1-1, with 9 junctional bases fitting TRBD1. The TCR sequence derives from a human donor with COVID-19, enrolled during active disease. The donor label of this sample is uncertain. The nucleotide sequence reads TGTGCCAGCAACCTACAGGGGGCGGACACTGAAGCTTTCTTT. This encodes CASNLQGADTEAFF.